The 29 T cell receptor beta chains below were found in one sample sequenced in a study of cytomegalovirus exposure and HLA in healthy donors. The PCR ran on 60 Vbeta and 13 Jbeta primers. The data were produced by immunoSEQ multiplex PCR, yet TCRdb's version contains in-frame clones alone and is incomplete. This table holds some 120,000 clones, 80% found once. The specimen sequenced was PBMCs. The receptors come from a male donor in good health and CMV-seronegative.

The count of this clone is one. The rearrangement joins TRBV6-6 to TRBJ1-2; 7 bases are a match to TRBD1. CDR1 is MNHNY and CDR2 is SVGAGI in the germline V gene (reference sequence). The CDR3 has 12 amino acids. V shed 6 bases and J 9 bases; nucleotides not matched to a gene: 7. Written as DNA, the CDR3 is TGTGCCAGCAGCGACGGACAGGCCCGCTACACCTTC. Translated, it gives CASSDGQARYTF.

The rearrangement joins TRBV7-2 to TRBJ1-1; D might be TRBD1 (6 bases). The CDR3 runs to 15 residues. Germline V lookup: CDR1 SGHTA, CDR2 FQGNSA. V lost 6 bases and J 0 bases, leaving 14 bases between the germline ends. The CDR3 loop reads CASSWTAALNTEAFF. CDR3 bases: TGTGCCAGCAGTTGGACAGCCGCGCTGAACACTGAAGCTTTCTTT.

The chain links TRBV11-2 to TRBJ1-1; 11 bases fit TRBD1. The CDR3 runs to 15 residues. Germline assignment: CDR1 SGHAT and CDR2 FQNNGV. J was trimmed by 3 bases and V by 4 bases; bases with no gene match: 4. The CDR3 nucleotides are TGTGCCAGCAGCTCCCCGGGACAGGGGGACACTGAAGCTTTCTTT. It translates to CASSSPGQGDTEAFF.

This chain's CDR3 is CASSLLTGTGRYEQYF. CDR3 bases: TGTGCCAGCAGCTTGCTAACCGGGACAGGGCGCTACGAGCAGTACTTC. The chain employs TRBV7-2 and TRBJ2-7, with 9 positions matching TRBD1. This CDR3 region has 16 residues. With 3 bases clipped from V and 3 bases from J, the junction kept 9 bases outside the gene matches. Germline V gene lookup returns CDR1 SGHTA and CDR2 FQGNSA.

CDR3 nucleotides: TGTGCGGCGGATGTGTCCACCGGGGAGCTGTTTTTT. Translated, it gives CAADVSTGELFF. The rearrangement joins TRBV30 to TRBJ2-2; D not resolved. The CDR3 is made up of 12 amino acids. Germline CDR1 and CDR2: GTSNPN and SVGIG (reference sequence).

DNA for the CDR3: TGTGCCATCAGGCTTACTAGCGGGGTAGACAATGAGCAGTTCTTC. The encoded protein is CAIRLTSGVDNEQFF. The V and J genes are TRBV10-3 and TRBJ2-1; 10 bases agree with TRBD2. V lost 6 bases to trimming and J lost 5 bases; unmatched junction nucleotides: 7. This CDR3 comprises 15 residues. CDR1 and CDR2 (germline): ENHRY, SYGVKD.

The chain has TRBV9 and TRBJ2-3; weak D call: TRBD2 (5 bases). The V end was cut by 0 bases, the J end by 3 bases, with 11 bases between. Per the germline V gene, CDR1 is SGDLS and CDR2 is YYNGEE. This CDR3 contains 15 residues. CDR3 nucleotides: TGTGCCAGCAGCGTAGTTTCGGGAAGAACAGATACGCAGTATTTT. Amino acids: CASSVVSGRTDTQYF.

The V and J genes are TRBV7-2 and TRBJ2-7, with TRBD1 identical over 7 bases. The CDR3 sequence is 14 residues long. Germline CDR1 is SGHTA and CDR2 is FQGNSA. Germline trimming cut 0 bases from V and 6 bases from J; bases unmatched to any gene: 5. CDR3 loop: CASSLAPDRAEQYF. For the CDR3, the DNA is TGTGCCAGCAGCTTAGCCCCTGACAGGGCCGAGCAGTACTTC. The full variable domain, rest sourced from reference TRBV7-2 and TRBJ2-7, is GAGVSQSPSNKVTEKGKDVELRCDPISGHTALYWYRQSLGQGLEFLIYFQGNSAPDKSGLPSDRFSAERTGGSVSTLTIQRTQQEDSAVYLCASSLAPDRAEQYFGPGTRLTVT.

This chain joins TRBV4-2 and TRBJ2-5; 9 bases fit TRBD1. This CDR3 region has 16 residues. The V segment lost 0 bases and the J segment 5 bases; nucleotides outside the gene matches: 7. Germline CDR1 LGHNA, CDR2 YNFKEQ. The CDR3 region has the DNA TGTGCCAGCAGCCAAGAACGCGGACAGGGGTGGGAGACCCAGTACTTC. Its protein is CASSQERGQGWETQYF.

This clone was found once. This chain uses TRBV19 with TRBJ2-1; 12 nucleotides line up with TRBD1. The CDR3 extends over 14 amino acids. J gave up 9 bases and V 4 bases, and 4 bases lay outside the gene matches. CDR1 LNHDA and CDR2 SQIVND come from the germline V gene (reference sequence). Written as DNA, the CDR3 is TGTGCCAGTAGTAGGGGGACAGGGGGCTCTGAGCAGTTCTTC. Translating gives CASSRGTGGSEQFF.

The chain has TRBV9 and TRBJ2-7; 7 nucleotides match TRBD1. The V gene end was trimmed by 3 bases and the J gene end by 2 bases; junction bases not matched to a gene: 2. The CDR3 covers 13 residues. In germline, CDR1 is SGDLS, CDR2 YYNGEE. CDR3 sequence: CASSDTGAYEQYF. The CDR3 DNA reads TGTGCCAGCAGCGACACAGGGGCCTACGAGCAGTACTTC.

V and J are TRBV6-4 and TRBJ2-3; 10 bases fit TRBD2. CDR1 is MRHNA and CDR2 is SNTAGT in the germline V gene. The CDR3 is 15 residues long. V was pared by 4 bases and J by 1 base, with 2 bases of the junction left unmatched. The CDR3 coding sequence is TGTGCCAGCAGTGTTACTAGCGGGGGCACAGATACGCAGTATTTT. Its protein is CASSVTSGGTDTQYF.

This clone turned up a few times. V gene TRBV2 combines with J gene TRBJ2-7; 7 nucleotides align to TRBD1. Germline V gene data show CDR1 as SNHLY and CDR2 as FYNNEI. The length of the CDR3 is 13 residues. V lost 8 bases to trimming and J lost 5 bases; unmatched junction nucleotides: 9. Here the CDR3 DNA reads TGTGCCAGCGATGAGACAGGGCAGCACGAGCAGTACTTC. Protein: CASDETGQHEQYF.

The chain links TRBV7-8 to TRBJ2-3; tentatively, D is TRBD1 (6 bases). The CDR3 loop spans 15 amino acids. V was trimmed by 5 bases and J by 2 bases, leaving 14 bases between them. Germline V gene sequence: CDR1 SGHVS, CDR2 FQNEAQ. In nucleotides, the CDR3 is TGTGCCAGCAGCCCAACCAGGGGCCCCACAGATACGCAGTATTTT. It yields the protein CASSPTRGPTDTQYF.

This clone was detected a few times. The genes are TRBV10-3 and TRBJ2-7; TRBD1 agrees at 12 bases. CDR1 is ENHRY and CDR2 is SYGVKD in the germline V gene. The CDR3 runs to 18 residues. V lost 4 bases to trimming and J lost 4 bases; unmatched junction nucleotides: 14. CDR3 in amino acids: CAISAPGTGGARGYEQYF. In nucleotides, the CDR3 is TGTGCCATCAGTGCTCCCGGGACAGGGGGCGCGAGGGGGTACGAGCAGTACTTC.

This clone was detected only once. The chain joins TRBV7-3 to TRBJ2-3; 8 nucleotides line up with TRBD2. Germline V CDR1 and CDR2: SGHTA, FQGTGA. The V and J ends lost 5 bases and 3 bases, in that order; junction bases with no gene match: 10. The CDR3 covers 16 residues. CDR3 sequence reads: CASSPGGRGATDTQYF. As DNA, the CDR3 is TGTGCCAGCAGCCCCGGGGGGCGGGGGGCGACAGATACGCAGTATTTT.

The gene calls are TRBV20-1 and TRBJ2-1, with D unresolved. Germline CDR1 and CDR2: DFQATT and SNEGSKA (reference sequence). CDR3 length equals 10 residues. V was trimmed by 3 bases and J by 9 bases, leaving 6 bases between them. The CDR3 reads CSASPVEQFF. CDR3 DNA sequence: TGCAGTGCTAGTCCCGTTGAGCAGTTCTTC.

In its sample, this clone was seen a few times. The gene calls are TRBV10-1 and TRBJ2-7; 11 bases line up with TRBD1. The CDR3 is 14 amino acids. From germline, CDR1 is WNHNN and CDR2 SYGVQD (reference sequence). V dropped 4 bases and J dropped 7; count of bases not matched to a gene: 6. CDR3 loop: CASSAGTGGREQYF. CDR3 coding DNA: TGCGCCAGCAGTGCCGGGACAGGGGGAAGAGAGCAGTACTTC.

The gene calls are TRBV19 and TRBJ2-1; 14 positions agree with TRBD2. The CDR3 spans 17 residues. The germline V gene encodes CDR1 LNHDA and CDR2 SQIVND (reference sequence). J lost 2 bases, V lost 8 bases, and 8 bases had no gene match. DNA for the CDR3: TGTGCCAGTGCAGTGACTAGCGGGGGGGCCACCTACAATGAGCAGTTCTTC. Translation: CASAVTSGGATYNEQFF.

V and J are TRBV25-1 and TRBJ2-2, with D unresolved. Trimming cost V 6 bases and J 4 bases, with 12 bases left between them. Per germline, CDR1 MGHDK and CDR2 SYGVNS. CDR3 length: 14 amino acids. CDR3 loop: CASRPRSVTGELFF. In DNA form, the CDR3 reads TGTGCCAGCAGGCCCAGGTCGGTCACCGGGGAGCTGTTTTTT.

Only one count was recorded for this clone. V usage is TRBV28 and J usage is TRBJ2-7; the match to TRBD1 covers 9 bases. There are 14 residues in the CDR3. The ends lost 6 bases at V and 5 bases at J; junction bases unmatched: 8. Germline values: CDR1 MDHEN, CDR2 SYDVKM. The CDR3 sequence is CASSWDRVQDEQYF. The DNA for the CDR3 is TGTGCCAGCAGCTGGGACAGGGTCCAGGACGAGCAGTACTTC.

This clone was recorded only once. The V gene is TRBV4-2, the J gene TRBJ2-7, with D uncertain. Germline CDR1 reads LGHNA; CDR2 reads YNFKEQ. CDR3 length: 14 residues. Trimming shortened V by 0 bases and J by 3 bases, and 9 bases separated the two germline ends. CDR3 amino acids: CASSQDFGGYEQYF. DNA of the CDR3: TGTGCCAGCAGCCAAGATTTCGGCGGCTACGAGCAGTACTTC.

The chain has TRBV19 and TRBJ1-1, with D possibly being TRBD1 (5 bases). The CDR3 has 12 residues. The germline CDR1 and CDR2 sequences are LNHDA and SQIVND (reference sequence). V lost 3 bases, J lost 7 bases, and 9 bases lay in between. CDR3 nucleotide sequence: TGTGCCAGTAGTATGCTTCAGGGTGAAGCTTTCTTT. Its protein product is CASSMLQGEAFF.

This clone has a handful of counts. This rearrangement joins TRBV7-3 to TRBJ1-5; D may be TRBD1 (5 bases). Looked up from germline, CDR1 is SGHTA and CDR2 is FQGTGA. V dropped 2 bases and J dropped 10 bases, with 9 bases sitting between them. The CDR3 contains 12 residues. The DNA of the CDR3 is TGTGCCAGCAGCTTAGGGGCCGGCCCCCAGCATTTT. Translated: CASSLGAGPQHF. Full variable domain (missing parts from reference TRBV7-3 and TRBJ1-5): GAGVSQTPSNKVTEKGKYVELRCDPISGHTALYWYRQSLGQGPEFLIYFQGTGAADDSGLPNDRFFAVRPEGSVSTLKIQRTERGDSAVYLCASSLGAGPQHFGDGTRLSIL.

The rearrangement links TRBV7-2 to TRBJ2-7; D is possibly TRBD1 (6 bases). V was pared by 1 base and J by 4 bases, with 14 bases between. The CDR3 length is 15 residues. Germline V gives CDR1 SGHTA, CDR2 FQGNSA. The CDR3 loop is CASSLVGRGAYEQYF. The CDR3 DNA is TGTGCCAGCAGCTTAGTCGGCAGGGGTGCATACGAGCAGTACTTC.

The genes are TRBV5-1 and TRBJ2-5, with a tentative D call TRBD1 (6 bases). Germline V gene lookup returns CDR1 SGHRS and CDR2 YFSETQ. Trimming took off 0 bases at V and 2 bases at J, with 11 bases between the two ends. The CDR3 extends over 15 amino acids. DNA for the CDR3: TGCGCCAGCAGCTTGGCCGGGACATCACAAGAGACCCAGTACTTC. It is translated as CASSLAGTSQETQYF.

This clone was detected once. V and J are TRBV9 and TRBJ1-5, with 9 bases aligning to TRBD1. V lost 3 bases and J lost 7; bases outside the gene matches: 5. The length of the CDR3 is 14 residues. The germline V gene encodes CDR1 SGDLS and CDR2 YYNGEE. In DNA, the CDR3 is TGTGCCAGCAGCGCCGGGACAGGGCAGCAGCCCCAGCATTTT. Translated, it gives CASSAGTGQQPQHF.

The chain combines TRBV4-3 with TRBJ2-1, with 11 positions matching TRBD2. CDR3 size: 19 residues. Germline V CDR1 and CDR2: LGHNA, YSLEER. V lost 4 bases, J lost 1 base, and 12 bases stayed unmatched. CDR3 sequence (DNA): TGCGCCAGCAGCCGGATTAATAGCGGGGGGGCGAAGTCCTACAATGAGCAGTTCTTC. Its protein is CASSRINSGGAKSYNEQFF.

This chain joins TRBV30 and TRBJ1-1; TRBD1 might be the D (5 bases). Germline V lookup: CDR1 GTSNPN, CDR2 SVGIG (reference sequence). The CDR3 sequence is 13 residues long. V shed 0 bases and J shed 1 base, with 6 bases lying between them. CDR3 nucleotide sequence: TGTGCCTGGAGTGTAGGACAGAACACTGAAGCTTTCTTT. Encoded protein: CAWSVGQNTEAFF.